This TCR beta chain is from a study of cytotoxic CD8 clonotypes in ibrutinib-treated CLL. General study findings and limits: Baseline clonality exceeded age-matched healthy donors and tracked circulating CD8+ T-cell counts. Sampling times differed between sustained-remission and progressing patients. A rise in clonality was seen at ibrutinib response, and a fall back toward baseline was seen at progression.

CDR3 size: 15 residues. Per germline, CDR1 SGHRS and CDR2 YFSETQ. V was trimmed by 0 bases and J by 6 bases, leaving 12 bases between them. Investigators sourced approximately 2 micrograms of genomic DNA from cryopreserved PBMCs for TCR beta libraries. Only in-frame clones appear in the TCRdb table, and some are missing; sequencing was by immunoSEQ multiplex PCR. This table has just over 65,000 clones, more than 60% appearing once. This clone was recorded once. Its antigen is currently unknown. The sequenced sample was PBMCs, obtained after 12 months of ibrutinib treatment. The V call is TRBV5-1, the J call TRBJ1-4; no reliable D call. This receptor was obtained from a human donor with chronic lymphocytic leukemia. The CDR3 DNA sequence: TGCGCCAGCAGCTTGGACGGCAGGAGCGATGAAAAACTGTTTTTT. This translates into CASSLDGRSDEKLFF.